Reported below is one T cell receptor (beta chain). Its antigen remains unidentified. This record comes from a study of cytomegalovirus exposure and HLA in healthy donors. Findings and limits, study-wide: Common viral pathogens seemed to be connected with several of the most significant clusters, according to a later analysis.

13 Jbeta primers and 60 Vbeta primers were used for the PCR. The protocol was immunoSEQ multiplex PCR, while the TCRdb copy is restricted to in-frame clones and leaves out a portion. Of around 220,000 clones in the sample, approximately 79% are singletons; the top ten hold 0.2% to 0.25%. The sequenced sample consisted of PBMCs. The sequence was collected from a girl aged 2-15 years in good health and CMV-seronegative.

CDR3 sequence (DNA): TGTGCCAGCACCACCGGGACTCCGAACACCGGGGAGCTGTTTTTT. It yields the protein CASTTGTPNTGELFF. This sequence joins TRBV2 and TRBJ2-2; tentatively, D is TRBD2 (6 bases). Looked up from germline, CDR1 is SNHLY and CDR2 is FYNNEI. The CDR3 runs 15 residues. The ends were cut back, 7 bases at V and 0 bases at J, with 12 bases in the middle. Drawing the rest from reference TRBV2 and TRBJ2-2, the complete variable domain is EPEVTQTPSHQVTQMGQEVILRCVPISNHLYFYWYRQILGQKVEFLVSFYNNEISEKSEIFDDQFSVERPDGSNFTLKIRSTKLEDSAMYFCASTTGTPNTGELFFGEGSRLTVL.